This is a list of T cell receptor beta chains from one sample in a study of blood T cell repertoires in COVID-19. The repertoire was sequenced with immunoSEQ multiplex PCR; TCRdb's copy has only in-frame clones and lacks some. Among tens of thousands of clones, 86% were seen once, and the ten largest hold about 20%. The sample was peripheral blood. The receptors derive from a woman older than 75 in a cohort sampled during active or convalescent COVID-19. The conserved cysteine and the conserved F or W are not part of the CDR3 here. The D gene is left open where the match is weak.

TRBV5-1 NA ASSLGRDSRDNEQF
TRBV6-2/TRBV6-3 TRBD2 ASSYSPSGNTGELF
TRBV5-1 NA ASSFPSGAGGYTEAF
TRBV5-1 TRBD1 ASSFDRGRYEQY
TRBV10-3 NA AISEFPGETQY
TRBV30 NA AWSVAGREAF
TRBV5-1 NA ASSGAETGNTIY
TRBV5-4 NA ASSWGQEETQY
TRBV18 NA ASSPYTGPNTEAF
TRBV6-5 NA ASRLLSGGQETQY
TRBV24-1 TRBD1 ATSDRDRGITDTQY
TRBV9 NA ASSPRQFLMNTEAF
TRBV19 NA ATANPGGANVLT
TRBV11-3 NA ASSLGGTSDTQY
TRBV12-3/TRBV12-4 NA ASIPLGGVRAF
TRBV3-1/TRBV3-2 NA ASSQGGNSPLH
TRBV27 NA ASSPDSYSNQPQH
TRBV5-1 TRBD1 ASSMTGEQPQH
TRBV6-5 TRBD1 ASSLGTGTFEQY
TRBV11-2 NA ASSLGLATYEQY
TRBV28 NA ASNGEVANEKLF
TRBV3-1/TRBV3-2 TRBD1 ASSRAGGDSPLH
TRBV5-1 NA ASSPGGAANEQF
TRBV5-1 TRBD2 ASSLGAGYATQETQY
TRBV2 TRBD2 ASKSIGTSGTNEQF
TRBV5-4 NA ASTPQGNRGDEAF
TRBV5-1 NA ASSLESGRPGTEAF
TRBV11-3 TRBD2 ASSLVGAGAFTGELF
TRBV30 NA AVHQRYAIGVLTNEKLF
TRBV28 NA ASSFPTLNNEQF
TRBV15 NA ATSRALGEQF
TRBV25-1 TRBD2 ASSELETSRNEQF
TRBV6-6 TRBD2 ASSYSLAALGAQY
TRBV7-2 NA ASSLALMAPKRGDTQY
TRBV9 NA ASSVAGGASTEAF
TRBV29-1 NA SGTLTGGNQETQY
TRBV28 NA ASSWDSRGSPLH
TRBV6-5 NA ASRAGLRPQH
TRBV28 NA ASSFPPDSRRRNTIY
TRBV7-2 TRBD1 ASSWRQGEGAF
TRBV7-9 TRBD1 ASSASGTGGGYT
TRBV7-9 TRBD1 ASSSARLKGQGVHGYT
TRBV11-3 NA ASSFSGNGYT
TRBV10-3 TRBD1 AIRGTGDMNTEAF
TRBV5-1 NA ASSLALQGRSTEAF
TRBV5-1 NA ASSRGSIGDTQY
TRBV5-4 TRBD1 ASSFTGGAPYQETQY
TRBV7-9 TRBD1 ASSRDRVNTEAF
TRBV19 TRBD1 ASSNGWRDRGPNTEAF
TRBV7-3 NA ASSLKGLPYNEQF
TRBV21-1 NA ASSKQRDRLGREKLF
TRBV30 NA AWVPQTEAF
TRBV9 NA ASSARAGSKGGYT
TRBV6-5 TRBD1 ASRPRTGTRAAQY